Below are 21 T cell receptor beta chains sequenced from a single sample in a study of control samples from healthy donors and cancer patients. Profiling relied on immunoSEQ multiplex PCR, and the TCRdb table lists in-frame clones only, not all of them. This table holds over 150,000 clones, more than 85% found once. Sequences were obtained from blood. Receptors originate from a woman in her thirties or forties in good health.

V gene TRBV29-1 combines with J gene TRBJ1-3; possible D gene TRBD1, 6 bases. This CDR3 has 13 amino acids. CDR1 SQVTM and CDR2 ANQGSEA come from the germline V gene. V was pared by 7 bases and J by 0 bases, with 10 bases between. CDR3: CSGTASSGNTIYF. The CDR3 bases are TGCAGCGGGACAGCCAGCTCTGGAAACACCATATATTTT.

The rearrangement joins TRBV5-4 to TRBJ2-6, with 8 bases that match TRBD1. The CDR3 spans 18 residues. V gave up 4 bases and J gave up 1 base; unmatched junction bases: 10. The germline gives CDR1 SGHNT, CDR2 YYREEE (reference sequence). CDR3 in DNA: TGTGCCAGCAGCCGGACAGGGACCCGCCAATCTGGGGCCAACGTCCTGACTTTC. It is translated as CASSRTGTRQSGANVLTF.

The rearrangement links TRBV2 to TRBJ1-2; 7 bases fit TRBD1. There are 14 residues in the CDR3. CDR1 and CDR2 from the germline V gene are SNHLY and FYNNEI. J was trimmed by 8 bases and V by 6 bases; bases with no gene match: 12. CDR3 region: CASSDDRDRRGYTF. The CDR3 region has the DNA TGTGCCAGCAGCGACGACAGGGACCGCCGGGGCTACACCTTC.

The V call is TRBV7-8, the J call TRBJ1-1; D is possibly TRBD1 (5 bases). The CDR3 is 16 residues long. Trimming took 3 bases from V and 0 from J, leaving 14 bases between them. The germline V gene encodes CDR1 SGHVS and CDR2 FQNEAQ. The CDR3 bases are TGTGCCAGCAGCTTTTTAGGGGAGATGCTGAACACTGAAGCTTTCTTT. It specifies CASSFLGEMLNTEAFF.

This chain joins TRBV10-3 and TRBJ1-5; D is ambiguous. CDR1 ENHRY and CDR2 SYGVKD come from the germline V gene. V was pared by 2 bases and J by 6 bases, with 14 bases between. This CDR3 is 15 amino acids long. CDR3 residues: CAISEADAGTQPQHF. In nucleotides, the CDR3 is TGTGCCATCAGTGAGGCGGACGCGGGCACTCAGCCCCAGCATTTT.

This clone was observed a few times. The chain couples TRBV5-4 to TRBJ1-1; D is perhaps TRBD1 (6 bases). Germline lookup yields CDR1 SGHNT and CDR2 YYREEE (reference sequence). The CDR3 spans 13 residues. Between the trimmed V and J ends, which lost 0 bases and 8 bases, there was a span of 11 bases. The CDR3 nucleotides read TGTGCCAGCAGCTTGGGACAGGAGGGGGAAGCTTTCTTT. Its translation: CASSLGQEGEAFF.

This clone has more than one count but fewer than ten. The genes are TRBV27 and TRBJ1-2, with a tentative D call TRBD1 (6 bases). Germline V gives CDR1 MNHEY, CDR2 SMNVEV (reference sequence). The CDR3 covers 14 residues. Trimming stripped 7 bases from V and 5 bases from J, with 17 bases between. CDR3 amino acids: CASKGGDRLYGYTF. DNA for the CDR3: TGTGCCAGCAAGGGGGGGGATAGGTTATATGGCTACACCTTC.

The chain recombines TRBV6-5 with TRBJ2-7; 12 nucleotides match TRBD1. This CDR3 spans 16 amino acids. The germline CDR1 and CDR2 sequences are MNHEY and SVGAGI. V was clipped by 0 bases and J by 7 bases; unmatched bases: 7. The DNA for the CDR3 is TGTGCCAGCAGTTACTCGATGGGACAGGGGGCTTGGGAGCAGTACTTC. Amino acid sequence: CASSYSMGQGAWEQYF.

This chain links TRBV2 with TRBJ2-1; 9 bases fit TRBD2. Germline CDR1 and CDR2: SNHLY and FYNNEI. The CDR3 runs to 14 residues. The V and J ends lost 8 bases and 9 bases, in that order; junction bases with no gene match: 11. The CDR3 region has the DNA TGTGCCAGCGTAGCGGGGGAGTCATCACCTGAGCAGTTCTTC. It translates to CASVAGESSPEQFF.

The chain combines TRBV2 with TRBJ2-5, with 9 bases lining up with TRBD2. There are 14 residues in the CDR3. Germline values: CDR1 SNHLY, CDR2 FYNNEI. J gave up 2 bases and V 7 bases, and 5 bases lay outside the gene matches. The CDR3: CASKPSGVQETQYF. DNA of the CDR3: TGTGCCAGCAAGCCTAGCGGGGTACAAGAGACCCAGTACTTC.

A single count supports this clone. The V call is TRBV11-3, the J call TRBJ2-2, with 7 bases lining up with TRBD1. Germline trimming cut 5 bases from V and 9 bases from J; bases unmatched to any gene: 15. The CDR3 runs 16 residues. Germline V gives CDR1 SGHNT, CDR2 YENEEA. CDR3 amino acids: CASSPQFVGGSRELFF. The CDR3 DNA reads as TGTGCCAGCAGCCCTCAATTCGTAGGGGGCTCAAGGGAGCTGTTTTTT.

The chain combines TRBV6-2 or TRBV6-3 with TRBJ2-7, with TRBD1 identical over 8 bases. Germline V CDR1 and CDR2: MNHEY, SVGEGT. The CDR3 covers 16 residues. V shed 4 bases, J shed 4 bases, and the junction held 12 bases outside the gene matches. The CDR3 nucleotides are TGTGCCAGCAGTTCGAAACTCGGACAGGGAATGTACGAGCAGTACTTC. Its protein product is CASSSKLGQGMYEQYF.

The chain has TRBV6-5 and TRBJ1-1; no clear D. This CDR3 is built from 16 residues. V lost 1 base, J lost 1 base, and 13 bases lay in between. Germline values: CDR1 MNHEY, CDR2 SVGAGI. The CDR3 DNA sequence: TGTGCCAGCAGTTACTTTTCCCGGAGTGGGAACACTGAAGCTTTCTTT. This gives the protein CASSYFSRSGNTEAFF.

The chain carries TRBV4-1 and TRBJ2-3, with D hard to call. Germline V lookup: CDR1 MGHRA, CDR2 YSYEKL. With 1 base removed from V and 1 base from J, the gap between germline ends came to 6 bases. This CDR3 spans 14 amino acids. The CDR3 sequence: CASSQGDGTDTQYF. Here the CDR3 DNA reads TGCGCCAGCAGCCAAGGTGACGGCACAGATACGCAGTATTTT.

V gene TRBV27 combines with J gene TRBJ1-4, with D uncertain. The CDR3 spans 15 residues. Germline values: CDR1 MNHEY, CDR2 SMNVEV (reference sequence). Trimming removed 5 bases at V and 0 bases at J, with 10 bases between. CDR3: CASSRRPATNEKLFF. The CDR3 coding sequence is TGTGCCAGCAGTAGACGACCCGCAACTAATGAAAAACTGTTTTTT.

The chain has TRBV5-1 and TRBJ1-1; D might be TRBD1 (5 bases). Germline V gene data show CDR1 as SGHRS and CDR2 as YFSETQ. This CDR3 comprises 14 residues. Trimming removed 3 bases from V and 0 bases from J, with 9 bases in between. The CDR3 loop is CASSSDSLNTEAFF. CDR3 nucleotide sequence: TGCGCCAGCAGCTCAGACAGTTTGAACACTGAAGCTTTCTTT. The whole variable domain, filled in from reference TRBV5-1 and TRBJ1-1, reads KAGVTQTPRYLIKTRGQQVTLSCSPISGHRSVSWYQQTPGQGLQFLFEYFSETQRNKGNFPGRFSGRQFSNSRSEMNVSTLELGDSALYLCASSSDSLNTEAFFGQGTRLTVV.

This clone is a singleton in its sample. The gene calls are TRBV6-5 and TRBJ1-2; 9 bases map to TRBD1. The CDR3 consists of 14 residues. Germline CDR1 is MNHEY and CDR2 is SVGAGI. V gave up 4 bases and J gave up 6 bases; unmatched junction bases: 6. The CDR3 is CASSSQGQGHGYTF. CDR3 nucleotides: TGTGCCAGCAGTTCTCAGGGACAGGGACATGGCTACACCTTC.

A few counts support this clone. This chain joins TRBV4-1 and TRBJ1-2; possible D gene TRBD1, 5 bases. V was cut by 4 bases and J by 3 bases, with 15 bases left in between. This CDR3 is 15 amino acids long. Germline CDR1 and CDR2: MGHRA and YSYEKL. The CDR3 spells CASSPQGRGDYGYTF. In DNA, the CDR3 is TGCGCCAGCAGCCCCCAGGGAAGGGGCGACTATGGCTACACCTTC.

The V call is TRBV5-1, the J call TRBJ1-1, with D perhaps TRBD1 (6 bases). Germline assignment: CDR1 SGHRS and CDR2 YFSETQ. This CDR3 has 13 amino acids. V lost 4 bases, J lost 4 bases, and 11 bases lay in between. The CDR3 reads CASSAGGGTEAFF. CDR3 bases: TGCGCCAGCAGCGCCGGGGGCGGCACTGAAGCTTTCTTT.

The chain carries TRBV11-1 and TRBJ1-2, with a tentative D call TRBD1 (6 bases). The CDR3 spans 14 residues. The germline CDR1 and CDR2 sequences are SGHAT and FQDESV (reference sequence). Trimming cost V 2 bases and J 2 bases, with 9 bases left between them. As DNA, the CDR3 is TGTGCCAGCAGCTTAAATCAGGGGAACTATGGCTACACCTTC. This codes for CASSLNQGNYGYTF.

The chain has TRBV27 and TRBJ1-2, with TRBD1 as a possible D gene (5 bases). Germline CDR1 MNHEY, CDR2 SMNVEV (reference sequence). V lost 5 bases, J lost 1 base, and 20 bases lay in between. The CDR3 contains 17 residues. CDR3 nucleotide sequence: TGTGCCAGCAGTCTTGGGGGACTTCTTGGGTTTAACTATGGCTACACCTTC. Its protein is CASSLGGLLGFNYGYTF.